This T cell receptor (beta chain) appears in the sequencing data of a study of blood T cell repertoires in COVID-19. Study-level information: Acute-phase and convalescent COVID-19 samples originated in the United States, Italy and Spain. T cells, B-cell-depleted T cells, or PBMCs provided the cDNA or gDNA that served as material.

The CDR3 covers 16 residues. Germline CDR1 MGHRA, CDR2 YSYEKL. Trimming at V came to 4 bases and at J to 4 bases, leaving 6 bases not matched to a gene. Patients from Seattle were sampled longitudinally, starting during active infection. Original handling: From reference gene primer amplification, estimates of nucleated cell counts were derived. Using immunoSEQ multiplex PCR, the repertoire was profiled, and TCRdb retains in-frame clones only, with some absent. V and J calls and clone size come straight from that table; D and trimming were deduced from the DNA. The sample lists about 180,000 clones, about four fifths occurring once.

V is TRBV4-1 and J is TRBJ2-7, with TRBD2 matching over 14 bases. The TCR originated in a woman aged 65 to 85 with COVID-19, enrolled during active disease. The sample consisted of peripheral blood. CDR3: CASSPGTSGSTYEQYF. The CDR3 DNA follows: TGCGCCAGCAGCCCCGGGACTAGCGGGAGTACGTACGAGCAGTACTTC.